This T cell receptor beta chain was captured by sequencing in a study of T cell clonotyping in hematopoietic cell transplantation. Study outcomes and limitations: Pathologically expanded recipient clonotypes increased progressively from day 30 to day 180 as diversity fell.

Concerning this clone: No antigen is known for it.

Time point here: recipient sample about 28 days before transplant, after cytoreduction. CDR1 is MGHRA, CDR2 YSYEKL, per germline. The CDR3 totals 16 residues. V was pared by 5 bases and J by 0 bases, with 14 bases between. Profiling relied on immunoSEQ multiplex PCR, and the TCRdb table lists in-frame clones only, not all of them. The data hold roughly 28,000 clones, with roughly 91% observed a single time. This specimen was peripheral blood mononuclear cells, taken before stem cell transplant. The clonotype was recovered from a man aged 50 to 59 with acute myeloid leukemia. Some clones in this sample may be carry-over from other donors' samples. V is TRBV4-1 and J is TRBJ1-5, with D uncertain. The CDR3 nucleotides are TGCGCCAGCAGCTCTTATGTGGAATATAGCAATCAGCCCCAGCATTTT. Its protein product is CASSSYVEYSNQPQHF.